This is a list of T cell receptor beta chains from one sample in a study of shared clonotypes between healthy human individuals. Using immunoSEQ multiplex PCR, the repertoire was profiled, and TCRdb retains in-frame clones only, with some absent. The table includes some 1 million clones, about 75% detected once. Sequenced input: memory CD4+ T cells sorted from blood. These receptors all come from a man aged 18 to 29 in good health. CDR3s include the opening cysteine and the closing phenylalanine or tryptophan. Fields, in order: clone size, J gene, D gene, V gene, CDR3 protein, CDR3 DNA. The D gene is left open where the match is weak. Clone size is not always given. Where it is, it says once, few, many or a class for expanded clones.

size: .; J: TRBJ1-6; D: .; V: TRBV6-5; CDR3: CASSRFRQDSPLHF; DNA: TGTGCCAGCAGTCGTTTCAGGCAAGATTCACCCCTCCACTTT
size: .; J: TRBJ2-7; D: TRBD1; V: TRBV28; CDR3: CASSLSRTGSYEQYF; DNA: TGTGCCAGCAGTTTAAGTAGGACAGGATCCTACGAGCAGTACTTC
size: few; J: TRBJ2-6; D: .; V: TRBV7-2; CDR3: CASSLVLTSLSSGANVLTF; DNA: TGTGCCAGCAGCTTAGTCCTAACGTCGTTGAGCTCTGGGGCCAACGTCCTGACTTTC
size: .; J: TRBJ1-6; D: .; V: TRBV9; CDR3: CASSVDSRSNNSPLHF; DNA: TGTGCCAGCAGCGTAGACAGCAGAAGTAATAATTCACCCCTCCACTTT
size: few; J: TRBJ1-3; D: .; V: TRBV9; CDR3: CASSVGLGSGNTIYF; DNA: TGTGCCAGCAGCGTAGGTCTTGGCTCTGGAAACACCATATATTTT
size: .; J: TRBJ2-7; D: .; V: TRBV6-1; CDR3: CASTLSQVSSYEQYF; DNA: TGTGCCAGCACCTTATCACAGGTCAGCTCCTACGAGCAGTACTTC
size: .; J: TRBJ1-5; D: TRBD1; V: TRBV2; CDR3: CASRLTGGNQPQHF; DNA: TGTGCCAGCAGGCTAACAGGGGGCAATCAGCCCCAGCATTTT
size: .; J: TRBJ1-1; D: TRBD1; V: TRBV7-8; CDR3: CASSLAQGVLSSTEAFF; DNA: TGTGCCAGCAGCTTAGCTCAGGGGGTCCTCAGTAGCACTGAAGCTTTCTTT
size: .; J: TRBJ2-3; D: .; V: TRBV4-1; CDR3: CASSQEWTGTDTQYF; DNA: TGCGCCAGCAGCCAAGAGTGGACTGGCACAGATACGCAGTATTTT
size: .; J: TRBJ1-5; D: .; V: TRBV18; CDR3: CASSPLLSNQPQHF; DNA: TGTGCCAGCTCACCACTGTTAAGCAATCAGCCCCAGCATTTT
size: .; J: TRBJ2-3; D: .; V: TRBV2; CDR3: CASSSWQGDTQYF; DNA: TGTGCCAGCAGTAGTTGGCAGGGTGATACGCAGTATTTT
size: .; J: TRBJ2-3; D: .; V: TRBV7-2; CDR3: CASSLALAGGGRDTQYF; DNA: TGTGCCAGCAGCTTAGCGCTAGCAGGGGGAGGGCGAGATACGCAGTATTTT
size: .; J: TRBJ2-7; D: .; V: TRBV20-1; CDR3: CSARDVGEQYF; DNA: TGCAGTGCTAGAGATGTTGGGGAGCAGTACTTC
size: .; J: TRBJ1-3; D: .; V: TRBV6-1; CDR3: CASSEALGLWSGNTIYF; DNA: TGTGCCAGCAGTGAAGCGCTGGGACTCTGGTCTGGAAACACCATATATTTT
size: .; J: TRBJ1-2; D: .; V: TRBV19; CDR3: CASSRRDSHYGYTF; DNA: TGTGCCAGTAGTCGACGAGACAGCCACTATGGCTACACCTTC
size: .; J: TRBJ2-3; D: .; V: TRBV5-1; CDR3: CASSRTSPDTQYF; DNA: TGCGCCAGCAGCCGGACATCCCCGGATACGCAGTATTTT
size: .; J: TRBJ2-5; D: .; V: TRBV5-1; CDR3: CASSLMVSGETQYF; DNA: TGCGCCAGCAGCTTGATGGTGTCAGGGGAGACCCAGTACTTC
size: .; J: TRBJ1-2; D: TRBD1; V: TRBV4-1; CDR3: CASSQAFGTAHYSYTF; DNA: TGCGCCAGCAGCCAAGCTTTCGGGACAGCACACTATAGCTACACCTTC
size: .; J: TRBJ2-2; D: TRBD2; V: TRBV12-5; CDR3: CASGLPLTSGTTGELFF; DNA: TGTGCTAGTGGTTTGCCCCTGACTAGCGGGACCACCGGGGAGCTGTTTTTT
size: .; J: TRBJ1-2; D: .; V: TRBV5-4; CDR3: CASSLDTYNYGYTF; DNA: TGTGCCAGCAGCTTGGACACCTATAACTATGGCTACACCTTC
size: .; J: TRBJ2-2; D: TRBD2; V: TRBV9; CDR3: CASSILATGELFF; DNA: TGTGCCAGCAGCATACTAGCGACCGGGGAGCTGTTTTTT
size: .; J: TRBJ2-7; D: .; V: TRBV5-4; CDR3: CASSFDALSYEQYF; DNA: TGTGCCAGCAGCTTCGACGCCCTCTCCTACGAGCAGTACTTC